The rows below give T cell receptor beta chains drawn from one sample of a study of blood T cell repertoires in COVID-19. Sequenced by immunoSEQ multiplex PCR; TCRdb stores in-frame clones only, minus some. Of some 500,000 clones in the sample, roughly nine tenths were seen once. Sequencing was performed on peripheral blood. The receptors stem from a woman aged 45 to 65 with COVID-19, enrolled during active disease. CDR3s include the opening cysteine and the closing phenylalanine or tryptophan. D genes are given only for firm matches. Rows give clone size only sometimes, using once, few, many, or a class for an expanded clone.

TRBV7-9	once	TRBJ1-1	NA	CASSSLSTGTEAFF	TGTGCCAGCAGCTCCCTATCGACGGGCACTGAAGCTTTCTTT
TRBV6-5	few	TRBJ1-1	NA	CASSPDFLGTEAFF	TGTGCCAGCAGCCCGGACTTCTTGGGCACTGAAGCTTTCTTT
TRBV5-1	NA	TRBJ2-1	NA	CASSLGAGGYNEQFF	TGCGCCAGCAGCTTGGGTGCGGGCGGCTACAATGAGCAGTTCTTC
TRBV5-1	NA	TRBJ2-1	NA	CASTGWGESNEQFF	TGCGCCAGCACAGGTTGGGGGGAAAGCAATGAGCAGTTCTTC
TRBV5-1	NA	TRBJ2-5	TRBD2	CASSLELAGRETQYF	TGCGCCAGCAGCTTAGAACTAGCGGGGCGAGAGACCCAGTACTTC
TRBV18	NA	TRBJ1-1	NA	CASSQTDNTEAFF	TGTGCCAGCTCACAGACAGATAACACTGAAGCTTTCTTT
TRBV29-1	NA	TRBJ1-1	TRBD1	CSVERGLDTEAFF	TGCAGCGTTGAAAGGGGGCTTGACACTGAAGCTTTCTTT
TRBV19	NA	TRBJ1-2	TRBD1	CASSVDREGDGYTF	TGTGCCAGTAGTGTTGACAGGGAAGGGGATGGCTACACCTTC
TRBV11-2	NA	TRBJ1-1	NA	CASSLGGDVEAFF	TGTGCCAGCAGCTTAGGGGGGGATGTTGAAGCTTTCTTT
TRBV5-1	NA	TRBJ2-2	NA	CASSLPAGNTGELFF	TGCGCCAGCAGCTTGCCGGCAGGGAACACCGGGGAGCTGTTTTTT
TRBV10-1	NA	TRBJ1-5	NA	CASTPSHLSNQPQHF	TGCGCCAGCACCCCATCACACCTTAGCAATCAGCCCCAGCATTTT
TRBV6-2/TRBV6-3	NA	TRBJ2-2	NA	CASSRQGNTGELFF	TGTGCCAGCAGCCGCCAGGGGAACACCGGGGAGCTGTTTTTT
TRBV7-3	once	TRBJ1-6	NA	CASSLRGNNSPLHF	TGTGCCAGCAGCCTCAGGGGAAATAATTCACCCCTCCACTTT
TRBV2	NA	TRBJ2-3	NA	CASSPQAGASTDTQYF	TGTGCCAGCAGTCCCCAAGCGGGTGCTAGCACAGATACGCAGTATTTT
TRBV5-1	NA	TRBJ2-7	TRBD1	CASSQGQVMYEQYF	TGCGCCAGCAGCCAGGGACAGGTTATGTACGAGCAGTACTTC
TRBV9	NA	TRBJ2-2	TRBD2	CASSVAPSGGRFGELFF	TGTGCCAGCAGCGTAGCTCCGAGCGGGGGGCGATTCGGGGAGCTGTTTTTT
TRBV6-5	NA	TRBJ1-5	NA	CASSYGRGQHQPQHF	TGTGCCAGCAGTTACGGTAGGGGTCAACATCAGCCCCAGCATTTT
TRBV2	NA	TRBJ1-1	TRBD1	CASSTGTGPRTEAFF	TGTGCCAGCAGTACCGGGACAGGTCCACGCACTGAAGCTTTCTTT
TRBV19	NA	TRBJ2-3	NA	CASSIGGSTDTQYF	TGTGCCAGTAGTATTGGCGGAAGCACAGATACGCAGTATTTT
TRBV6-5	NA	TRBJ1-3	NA	CASMRAYGSGNTIYF	TGTGCCAGCATGCGTGCGTATGGCTCTGGAAACACCATATATTTT
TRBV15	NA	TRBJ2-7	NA	CAPRAGPYEQYF	TGTGCCCCTAGGGCGGGCCCCTACGAGCAGTACTTC
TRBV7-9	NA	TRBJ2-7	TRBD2	CASSLTIAGASYEQYF	TGTGCCAGCAGCTTGACCATAGCGGGAGCCTCCTACGAGCAGTACTTC
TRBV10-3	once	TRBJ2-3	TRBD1	CAISSPGDRGVSTDTQYF	TGTGCCATCAGTTCCCCGGGGGACAGGGGGGTTAGCACAGATACGCAGTATTTT
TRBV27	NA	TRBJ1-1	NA	CASSPSPHEGANTEAFF	TGTGCCAGCAGTCCCTCTCCCCACGAGGGAGCGAACACTGAAGCTTTCTTT
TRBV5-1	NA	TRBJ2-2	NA	CASSFDTNTGELFF	TGCGCCAGCAGCTTTGACACGAACACCGGGGAGCTGTTTTTT
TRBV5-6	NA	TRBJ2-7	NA	CASSFGPRGEQYF	TGTGCCAGCAGCTTTGGACCCAGGGGCGAGCAGTACTTC
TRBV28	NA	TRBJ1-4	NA	CASRLAPREEKLFF	TGTGCCAGCAGACTTGCCCCGAGGGAGGAAAAACTGTTTTTT
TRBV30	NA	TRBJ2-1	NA	CAWSLPGVTLAVRSYNEQFF	TGTGCCTGGAGTCTCCCCGGGGTGACTCTCGCGGTCCGCTCCTACAATGAGCAGTTCTTC